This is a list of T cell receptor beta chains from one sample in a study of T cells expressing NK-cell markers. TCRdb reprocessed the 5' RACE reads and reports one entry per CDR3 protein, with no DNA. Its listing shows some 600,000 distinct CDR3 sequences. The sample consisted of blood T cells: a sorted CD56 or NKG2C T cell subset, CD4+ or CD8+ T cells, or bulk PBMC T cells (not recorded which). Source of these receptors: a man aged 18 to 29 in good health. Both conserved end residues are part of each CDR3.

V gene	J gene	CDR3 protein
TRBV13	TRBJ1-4	CATRPRGTNEKLFF
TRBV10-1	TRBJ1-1	CASSAGFNTEAFF
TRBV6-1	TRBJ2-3	CASSPTSASTDTQYF
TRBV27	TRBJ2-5	CASSPGLEQETQYF
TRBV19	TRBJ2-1	CASSINGAGDSYNEQFF
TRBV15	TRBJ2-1	CATSRQSASTVYNEQFF
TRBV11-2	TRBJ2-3	CASSLGLLAGGGDTQYF
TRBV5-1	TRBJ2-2	CASSPGTTALTGELFF
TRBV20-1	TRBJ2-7	CSATRFNSGRAYEQYF
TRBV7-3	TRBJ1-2	CASSLASNYGYTF
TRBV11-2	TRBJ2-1	CASSFSGSAVNEQFF
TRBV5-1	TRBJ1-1	CASSSRGQVSVGEAFF
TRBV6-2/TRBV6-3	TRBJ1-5	CASRQGGNQPQHF
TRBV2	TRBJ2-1	CASSYNWESEQFF
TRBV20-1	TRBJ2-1	CSAQKAGNYNEQFF
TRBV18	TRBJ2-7	CASSPPLQQGALRGEQYF
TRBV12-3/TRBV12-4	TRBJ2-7	CASSLGLEQYF
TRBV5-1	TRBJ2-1	CASSSPPSGAYNEQFF
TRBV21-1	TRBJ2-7	CASSKEGSTYEQYF
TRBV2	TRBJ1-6	CASGTNYNSPLHF
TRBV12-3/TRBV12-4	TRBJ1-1	CASSGGYEAFF
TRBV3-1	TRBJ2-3	CASSYTGRVPTDTQYF
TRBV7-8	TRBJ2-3	CASSAGTGTLDTQYF
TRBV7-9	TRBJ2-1	CASSLVGWYYNEQFF
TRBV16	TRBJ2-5	CASSQSGRTQYF
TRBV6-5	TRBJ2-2	CASSYTPGLVTRELFF
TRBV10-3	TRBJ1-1	CATKGGLEDTEAFF
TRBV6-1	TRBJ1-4	CASIHRDRNEKLFF
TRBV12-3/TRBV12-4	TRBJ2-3	CASSGGQALDTQYF
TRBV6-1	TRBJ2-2	CASSDTFRQNTGELFF
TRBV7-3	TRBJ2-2	CASSRDPGWTGELFF
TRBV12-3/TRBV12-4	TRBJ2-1	CASSLRKPPFPYNEQFF
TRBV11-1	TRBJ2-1	CASSLAYAGVYEQFF
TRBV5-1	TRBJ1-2	CASSLQRRGNYGYTF
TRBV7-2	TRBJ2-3	CASSLSWGTDTQYF
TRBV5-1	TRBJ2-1	CASSHSASSSYNEQFF